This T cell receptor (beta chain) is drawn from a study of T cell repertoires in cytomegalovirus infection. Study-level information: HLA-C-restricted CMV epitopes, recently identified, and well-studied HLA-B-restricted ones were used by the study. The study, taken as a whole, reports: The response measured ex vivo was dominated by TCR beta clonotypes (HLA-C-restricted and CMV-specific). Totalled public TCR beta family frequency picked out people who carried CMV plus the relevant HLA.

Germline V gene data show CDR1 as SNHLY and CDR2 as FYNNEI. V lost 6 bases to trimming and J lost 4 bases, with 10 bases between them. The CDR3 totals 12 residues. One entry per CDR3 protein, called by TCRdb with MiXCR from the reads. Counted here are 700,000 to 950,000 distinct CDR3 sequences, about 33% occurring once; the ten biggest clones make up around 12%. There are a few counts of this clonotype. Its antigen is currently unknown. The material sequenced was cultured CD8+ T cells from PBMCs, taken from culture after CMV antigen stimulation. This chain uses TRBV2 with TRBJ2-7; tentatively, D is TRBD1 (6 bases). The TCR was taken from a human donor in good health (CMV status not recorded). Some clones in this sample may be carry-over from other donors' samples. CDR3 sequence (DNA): TGTGCCAGCAGGAAACAGGGTTACGAGCAGTACTTC. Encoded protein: CASRKQGYEQYF.